The 27 T cell receptor beta chains listed next were all sequenced from one sample in a study of T cell repertoires in cytomegalovirus infection. In TCRdb, the reads were re-called with MiXCR into one record per CDR3 protein. The sample records 740,000 or so distinct CDR3 sequences, roughly 35% being singletons. Material: PBMCs. These receptors came from a human donor in good health (CMV status not recorded). Some clones in this sample may be carry-over from other donors' samples.

This rearrangement joins TRBV7-4 to TRBJ2-1; 11 bases align to TRBD2. Trimming cost V 5 bases and J 8 bases; bases outside gene matches: 8. The CDR3 has 15 amino acids. Per germline, CDR1 SGHVT and CDR2 SQSDAQ. The CDR3 coding sequence is TGTGCCAGCAGCCTTAGCGGGAGGGCTTCCGATGAGCAGTTCTTC. As protein: CASSLSGRASDEQFF.

The chain joins TRBV7-8 to TRBJ2-7; D is unclear. From germline, CDR1 is SGHVS and CDR2 FQNEAQ. CDR3 size: 12 residues. With 5 bases removed from V and 2 bases from J, the gap between germline ends came to 7 bases. Here the CDR3 DNA reads TGTGCCAGCAGCGCCAGTCCCTACGAGCAGTACTTC. Translation gives CASSASPYEQYF.

The chain has TRBV19 and TRBJ1-2, with D tentatively TRBD1 (6 bases). CDR1 and CDR2 from the germline V gene are LNHDA and SQIVND (reference sequence). Trimming removed 7 bases from V and 5 bases from J, with 14 bases in between. The CDR3 is made up of 13 amino acids. CDR3 nucleotide sequence: TGTGCCAGTACCTCCGGGACAATATATGGCTACACCTTC. It encodes CASTSGTIYGYTF.

The V call is TRBV7-9, the J call TRBJ1-4; 10 nucleotides align to TRBD1. This CDR3 comprises 13 residues. V shed 5 bases, J shed 10 bases, and the junction held 4 bases outside the gene matches. Germline lookup yields CDR1 SEHNR and CDR2 FQNEAQ (reference sequence). CDR3 DNA: TGTGCCAGCAGCGAGGACAGGGGGGCAAAACTGTTTTTT. Protein sequence: CASSEDRGAKLFF.

The table lists this clonotype with a few counts. The chain joins TRBV28 to TRBJ1-5, with 9 bases lining up with TRBD1. CDR1 is MDHEN and CDR2 is SYDVKM in the germline V gene. The CDR3 consists of 14 residues. The V gene end was trimmed by 6 bases and the J gene end by 2 bases; junction bases not matched to a gene: 2. The CDR3 DNA is TGTGCCAGCAGAACAGGGGGCGGCAATCAGCCCCAGCATTTT. It yields the protein CASRTGGGNQPQHF.

The chain links TRBV4-1 to TRBJ1-1; a weak D match, TRBD1 (5 bases). Germline V gives CDR1 MGHRA, CDR2 YSYEKL. This CDR3 is 15 amino acids long. Trimming cost V 2 bases and J 7 bases, with 17 bases left between them. The CDR3 sequence: CASSQLLTGMFEAFF. DNA of the CDR3: TGCGCCAGCAGCCAACTACTCACAGGAATGTTTGAAGCTTTCTTT.

The chain links TRBV7-2 to TRBJ1-1; D call uncertain. This CDR3 contains 13 residues. Germline V CDR1 and CDR2: SGHTA, FQGNSA. V was cut by 5 bases and J by 1 base, with 8 bases left in between. CDR3 region: CASSQTWNTEAFF. Written as DNA, the CDR3 is TGTGCCAGCAGCCAAACATGGAACACTGAAGCTTTCTTT.

In this sample, this clonotype turned up a few times. This chain links TRBV28 with TRBJ1-6; D remains unclear. CDR1 is MDHEN and CDR2 is SYDVKM in the germline V gene. Trimming took 7 bases from V and 4 from J, leaving 14 bases between them. The CDR3 runs to 15 residues. CDR3 protein: CASTPRGGYNSPLHF. The DNA of the CDR3 is TGTGCCAGCACCCCTCGGGGTGGGTATAATTCACCCCTCCACTTT.

This clonotype was seen many times. V and J are TRBV6-1 and TRBJ2-2, with TRBD1 matching over 8 bases. Germline trimming cut 7 bases from V and 3 bases from J; bases unmatched to any gene: 10. The length of the CDR3 is 16 residues. CDR1 is MNHNS and CDR2 is SASEGT in the germline V gene. The CDR3 nucleotides read TGTGCCAGCATAATCCAGGGACAGGCCTACACCGGGGAGCTGTTTTTT. Translating it yields CASIIQGQAYTGELFF.

This clonotype was detected only a few times. The chain joins TRBV4-2 to TRBJ2-1, with TRBD2 matching over 8 bases. The J segment lost 8 bases and the V segment lost 5 bases, leaving 5 bases of the junction unmatched. The germline CDR1 and CDR2 sequences are LGHNA and YNFKEQ. The CDR3 sequence is 13 residues long. CDR3 DNA sequence: TGTGCCAGCAGCTTTAGCGGGGTAGATGAGCAGTTCTTC. Its translation: CASSFSGVDEQFF.

Of note for this clonotype: One end of the junction is discordant with germline, which a read error may explain. The chain combines TRBV28 with TRBJ2-7; D is possibly TRBD2 (6 bases). The CDR3 has 10 residues. Germline assignment: CDR1 MDHEN and CDR2 SYDVKM. Here the CDR3 DNA reads TGTGCGAGCACGGGGGTCGAGCAGTACTTC. It specifies CASTGVEQYF.

V and J are TRBV7-8 and TRBJ1-1, with D tentatively TRBD1 (6 bases). The V gene's germline CDR1 is SGHVS and CDR2 FQNEAQ. The V gene lost 2 bases and the J gene lost 1 base, with 20 bases spanning the gap. CDR3 length: 18 amino acids. CDR3 DNA sequence: TGTGCCAGCAGCTTACCCACGGAACAGGGATTTGCGAACACTGAAGCTTTCTTT. This codes for CASSLPTEQGFANTEAFF. The complete variable domain, with remaining parts taken from reference TRBV7-8 and TRBJ1-1, reads GAGVSQSPRYKVAKRGQDVALRCDPISGHVSLFWYQQALGQGPEFLTYFQNEAQLDKSGLPSDRFFAERPEGSVSTLKIQRTQQEDSAVYLCASSLPTEQGFANTEAFFGQGTRLTVV.

This clonotype was seen many times. J is TRBJ2-1 and V is TRBV7-6; TRBD2 is a possible D gene (6 bases). Germline CDR1 SGHVS, CDR2 FNYEAQ. This CDR3 comprises 15 residues. Trimming stripped 1 base from V and 5 bases from J, with 12 bases between. In nucleotides, the CDR3 is TGTGCCAGCAGCTTAGGCGGAGGGCTTAACAATGAGCAGTTCTTC. This translates into CASSLGGGLNNEQFF.

Remarks on this clonotype: A much larger clone differs by one base, so this may be a read error. V usage is TRBV7-2 and J usage is TRBJ2-4; 7 bases are shared with TRBD1. Germline V gives CDR1 SGHTA, CDR2 FQGNSA. CDR3 length: 16 amino acids. CDR3 nucleotides: TGTGCCAGCAGCCCAGGGACAGTCCGGTCCAAACACATTCAGTACTTC. Protein product: CASSPGTVRSKHIQYF.

This clonotype was seen only a few times. The CDR3 nucleotides read TGCAGTGCTAGGGGCGGGCCGAGCTCCTACGAGCAGTACTTC. Protein product: CSARGGPSSYEQYF. The chain joins TRBV20-1 to TRBJ2-7, with D perhaps matching TRBD2 (5 bases). Between the trimmed V and J ends, which lost 3 bases and 0 bases, there was a span of 12 bases. The length of the CDR3 is 14 residues. Germline CDR1 is DFQATT and CDR2 is SNEGSKA (reference sequence).

The rearrangement joins TRBV9 to TRBJ2-7; no firm D call. Germline-derived CDR1 and CDR2 are SGDLS and YYNGEE. CDR3 size: 14 residues. Trimming cost V 0 bases and J 1 base, with 8 bases left between them. The CDR3 bases are TGTGCCAGCAGCGTAGCTGCTGGGTCCTACGAGCAGTACTTC. Protein: CASSVAAGSYEQYF.

This clonotype came up a few times. The CDR3 loop is CSSKGSYNEQFF. CDR3 bases: TGCAGCTCAAAGGGCTCCTACAATGAGCAGTTCTTC. The V and J genes are TRBV20-1 and TRBJ2-1, with unresolved D. The CDR3 extends over 12 amino acids. Germline assignment: CDR1 DFQATT and CDR2 SNEGSKA (reference sequence).

This clonotype appeared a few times. The chain links TRBV7-9 to TRBJ1-2, with no clear D. There are 15 residues in the CDR3. In germline, CDR1 is SEHNR, CDR2 FQNEAQ (reference sequence). V dropped 3 bases and J dropped 0 bases, with 11 bases sitting between them. CDR3 in DNA: TGTGCCAGCAGCTTTCAACAGCAATCTAACTATGGCTACACCTTC. It is translated as CASSFQQQSNYGYTF.

This rearrangement joins TRBV19 to TRBJ2-1; possibly TRBD2 for D (6 bases). The J call is in doubt because the DNA end fits TRBJ2-7 better. This CDR3 comprises 14 residues. Germline CDR1 and CDR2: LNHDA and SQIVND (reference sequence). As DNA, the CDR3 is TGTGCCAGTAGTCTCTCTGGGGCGGGAATAGAGCAGTACTTC. Amino acid sequence: CASSLSGAGIEQYF.

This clonotype appeared many times. The chain recombines TRBV7-8 with TRBJ2-1; 11 positions match TRBD2. This CDR3 is built from 17 residues. V was clipped by 3 bases and J by 0 bases; unmatched bases: 4. Germline values: CDR1 SGHVS, CDR2 FQNEAQ. The CDR3 reads CASSFGLAGSSYNEQFF. The CDR3 DNA is TGTGCCAGCAGCTTCGGACTAGCGGGTAGCTCCTACAATGAGCAGTTCTTC.

The chain couples TRBV27 to TRBJ1-4; D not certain. Germline CDR1 is MNHEY and CDR2 is SMNVEV (reference sequence). The CDR3 has 16 residues. V lost 2 bases and J lost 8, with 18 bases in between. In nucleotides, the CDR3 is TGTGCCAGCAGTTTAGGGGATCCACGAGATTGGGAAAAACTGTTTTTT. It codes for CASSLGDPRDWEKLFF.

This clonotype was picked up a small number of times. CDR3 residues: CASRNAGVEGYTF. CDR3 coding DNA: TGTGCCAGCCGAAACGCAGGGGTTGAAGGCTACACCTTC. This sequence joins TRBV19 and TRBJ1-2; possibly TRBD1 for D (6 bases). The CDR3 is made up of 13 amino acids. The germline V gene has CDR1 LNHDA and CDR2 SQIVND (reference sequence). The V end was cut by 9 bases, the J end by 8 bases, with 19 bases between.

The chain combines TRBV6-2 or TRBV6-3 with TRBJ2-4; 9 bases map to TRBD1. The V gene's germline CDR1 is MNHEY and CDR2 SVGEGT. The CDR3 is 14 residues long. V lost 7 bases, J lost 8 bases, and 9 bases stayed unmatched. Here the CDR3 reads CASMRGQGMYIQYF. CDR3 sequence (DNA): TGTGCCAGCATGCGGGGACAGGGCATGTACATTCAGTACTTC.

Here the CDR3 reads CALADSNNEQFF. In DNA, the CDR3 is TGTGCCTTGGCGGACTCGAACAATGAGCAGTTCTTC. The chain is built from TRBV30 and TRBJ2-1, with a tentative D call TRBD2 (5 bases). The V and J ends lost 7 bases and 5 bases respectively, with 12 bases between them. Per the germline V gene, CDR1 is GTSNPN and CDR2 is SVGIG (reference sequence). The CDR3 extends over 12 amino acids.

The chain combines TRBV29-1 with TRBJ2-7, with 7 bases lining up with TRBD1. Germline V gene lookup returns CDR1 SQVTM and CDR2 ANQGSEA. There are 12 residues in the CDR3. V trimming: 6 bases; J trimming: 7 bases; junction bases outside the gene matches: 9. The CDR3 nucleotides are TGCAGCGTGTATGACAGGGCGCGGGAGCAGTACTTC. Translating gives CSVYDRAREQYF.

In this sample, this clonotype turned up a few times. CDR3 region: CASSQDGDEQYF. CDR3 in DNA: TGTGCCAGCAGCCAAGATGGCGACGAGCAGTACTTC. The chain combines TRBV4-2 with TRBJ2-7; no reliable D call. The CDR3 covers 12 residues. The germline CDR1 and CDR2 sequences are LGHNA and YNFKEQ. The V end lost 0 bases, the J end lost 5 bases, and 5 bases lay between the germline ends.

CDR3 coding DNA: TGTGCCAGCAGTGAAGTACCGGGGGCGAATGCCAAAAACATTCAGTACTTC. Protein sequence: CASSEVPGANAKNIQYF. The V call is TRBV6-1, the J call TRBJ2-4; D is perhaps TRBD1 or TRBD2 (6 bases each). The CDR3 spans 17 residues. The germline V gene has CDR1 MNHNS and CDR2 SASEGT. V was cut by 1 base and J by 1 base, with 14 bases left in between.